This T cell receptor beta chain stems from a study of identical twins. General observations from the study: Conclusions rested on cross-sectional statistics rather than following the same donors. Surplus twin overlap in beta out-of-frame sequences was less pronounced.

Every donor was a healthy Caucasian. Trimming removed 1 base at V and 4 bases at J, with 10 bases between. This CDR3 is built from 14 residues. Per germline, CDR1 SQVTM and CDR2 ANQGSEA. TCRdb fed the 5' RACE reads into MiXCR, producing one record per CDR3 protein. In the table there are about 300,000 distinct CDR3 sequences, roughly 12% of which are singletons. This clonotype was detected a few times. Its antigen is as yet unknown. These sequences were also reported in another study, on yellow fever vaccine responses in identical twins.

The chain links TRBV29-1 to TRBJ2-2; D uncertain. The sequence derives from a woman under 30 in good health. The sample comprised CD8+ T cells sorted from blood. CDR3: CSVEVGWGTGELFF. The CDR3 bases are TGCAGCGTTGAAGTTGGGTGGGGCACCGGGGAGCTGTTTTTT.